This T cell receptor (beta chain) was sequenced for a study of post-analysis software for immune sequencing data. Overall study results and limits: A few TRBV segments occurring more often in patients than controls included TRBV5-6, TRBV5-1 and TRBV20-1. Controls significantly exceeded multiple sclerosis patients in normalized Chao1 diversity.

Unique-molecular-identifier-tagged TCR beta cDNA libraries were used. TCRdb reprocessed the PCR reads with MiXCR, giving one entry per CDR3 protein. Of hundreds of thousands of distinct CDR3 sequences listed, approximately 39% are singletons. This clonotype was counted many times. What it recognizes is unknown. The CDR3 totals 16 residues. The germline gives CDR1 MDHEN, CDR2 SYDVKM. With V trimmed by 6 bases and J by 7 bases, 16 bases remained unmatched. The clonotype was recovered from a girl aged 2 to 10 with multiple sclerosis. The chain joins TRBV28 to TRBJ2-7; 9 bases are a match to TRBD1. Specimen: blood. The CDR3 nucleotides read TGTGCCAGCAGCCATAAGGCAGGGACAGGGTCTTATGAGCAGTACTTC. Protein sequence: CASSHKAGTGSYEQYF.